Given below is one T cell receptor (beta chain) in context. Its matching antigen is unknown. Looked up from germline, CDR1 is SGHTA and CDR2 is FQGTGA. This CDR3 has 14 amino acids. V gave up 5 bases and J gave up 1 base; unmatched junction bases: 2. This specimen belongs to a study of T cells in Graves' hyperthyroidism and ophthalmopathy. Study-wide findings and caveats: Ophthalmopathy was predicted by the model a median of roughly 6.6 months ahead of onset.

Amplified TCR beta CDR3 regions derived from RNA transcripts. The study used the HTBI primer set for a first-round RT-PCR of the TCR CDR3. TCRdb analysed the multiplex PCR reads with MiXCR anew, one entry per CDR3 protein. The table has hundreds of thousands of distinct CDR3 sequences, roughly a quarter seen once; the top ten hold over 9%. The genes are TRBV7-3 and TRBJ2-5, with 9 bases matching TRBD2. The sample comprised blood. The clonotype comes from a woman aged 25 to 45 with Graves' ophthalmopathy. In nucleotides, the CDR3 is TGTGCCAGCAGCCGTAGCGGGAGCCAAGAGACCCAGTACTTC. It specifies CASSRSGSQETQYF.